The next 16 T cell receptor beta chains were all read from a single sample in a study of blood T cell repertoires in COVID-19. The repertoire was sequenced with immunoSEQ multiplex PCR; TCRdb's copy has only in-frame clones and lacks some. The data show around 130,000 clones, with roughly 84% seen just once and less than 9.5% held by the top ten. Sample: peripheral blood. Receptors originate from a human donor in a cohort sampled during active COVID-19.

The rearrangement links TRBV11-2 to TRBJ2-7, with TRBD1 matching 7 bases. CDR1 SGHAT and CDR2 FQNNGV come from the germline V gene. The CDR3 runs to 14 residues. Trimming at V came to 3 bases and at J to 1 base, leaving 3 bases not matched to a gene. In DNA, the CDR3 is TGTGCCAGCAGCTTCTCAGGGGGTTCCTACGAGCAGTACTTC. It yields the protein CASSFSGGSYEQYF.

This CDR3 reads CASSLRTGSLGKETQYF. The CDR3 coding sequence is TGTGCCAGCAGCCTAAGGACAGGGAGTTTAGGGAAAGAGACCCAGTACTTC. The V gene is TRBV5-6, the J gene TRBJ2-5; 8 bases align to TRBD1. Trimming cost V 4 bases and J 3 bases; bases outside gene matches: 14. This CDR3 is 17 amino acids long. Germline values: CDR1 SGHDT, CDR2 YYEEEE. Filled out from reference TRBV5-6 and TRBJ2-5, the complete variable domain reads DAGVTQSPTHLIKTRGQQVTLRCSPKSGHDTVSWYQQALGQGPQFIFQYYEEEERQRGNFPDRFSGHQFPNYSSELNVNALLLGDSALYLCASSLRTGSLGKETQYFGPGTRLLVL.

The chain couples TRBV2 to TRBJ1-6; maybe TRBD1 (5 bases). The germline V and J ends were trimmed by 4 bases and 9 bases, with 13 bases remaining between them. The germline V gene has CDR1 SNHLY and CDR2 FYNNEI. CDR3 length: 14 amino acids. The chain's CDR3 is CASSGGPRGSPLHF. In nucleotides, the CDR3 is TGTGCCAGCAGTGGGGGCCCTAGAGGTTCACCCCTCCACTTT.

The chain carries TRBV2 and TRBJ1-2; 9 positions agree with TRBD1. Germline V gives CDR1 SNHLY, CDR2 FYNNEI. V dropped 7 bases and J dropped 4; count of bases not matched to a gene: 4. The CDR3 is 13 amino acids. The CDR3 is CASTGQGPYGYTF. In nucleotides, the CDR3 is TGTGCCAGCACGGGACAGGGCCCCTATGGCTACACCTTC.

The chain employs TRBV2 and TRBJ1-1; D not resolved. Deletions cut 1 base from V and 6 bases from J, with 15 bases between. The CDR3 has 15 residues. In germline, CDR1 is SNHLY, CDR2 FYNNEI. The CDR3 DNA is TGTGCCAGCAGTGAAGTGACAAGTCAGCAGGCTGAAGCTTTCTTT. As protein: CASSEVTSQQAEAFF.

V usage is TRBV7-2 and J usage is TRBJ1-5; TRBD1 might be the D (6 bases). V dropped 0 bases and J dropped 3 bases, with 9 bases sitting between them. The CDR3 length is 15 residues. Germline CDR1 and CDR2: SGHTA and FQGNSA. CDR3 loop: CASSLAPGDNQPQHF. Here the CDR3 DNA reads TGTGCCAGCAGCTTAGCCCCAGGGGACAATCAGCCCCAGCATTTT.

This clone was detected only once. The chain is built from TRBV19 and TRBJ2-5; D is perhaps TRBD1 (7 bases). Trimming removed 8 bases from V and 5 bases from J, with 12 bases in between. The V gene's germline CDR1 is LNHDA and CDR2 SQIVND (reference sequence). This CDR3 is 12 amino acids long. The CDR3 region has the DNA TGTGCCAGTTCAGGGGGGCGGGAGACCCAGTACTTC. It yields the protein CASSGGRETQYF.

V usage is TRBV27 and J usage is TRBJ2-7; 7 bases fit TRBD1. The CDR3 has 17 residues. Looked up from germline, CDR1 is MNHEY and CDR2 is SMNVEV (reference sequence). V gave up 3 bases and J gave up 2 bases; unmatched junction bases: 13. CDR3 region: CASSFDGTGTAPYEQYF. CDR3 bases: TGTGCCAGCAGTTTTGATGGCACCGGGACAGCCCCCTACGAGCAGTACTTC.

V gene TRBV4-2 combines with J gene TRBJ1-4; TRBD1 matches 8 bases. The ends lost 0 bases at V and 8 bases at J; junction bases unmatched: 5. The germline gives CDR1 LGHNA, CDR2 YNFKEQ. This CDR3 has 15 amino acids. The CDR3, as DNA: TGTGCCAGCAGCCAAGATCAGGGGGCTCGGGAAAAACTGTTTTTT. This codes for CASSQDQGAREKLFF.

This clone was detected only once. The V gene is TRBV6-5, the J gene TRBJ1-2; 7 positions agree with TRBD1. Germline values: CDR1 MNHEY, CDR2 SVGAGI. V dropped 5 bases and J dropped 7; count of bases not matched to a gene: 7. The CDR3 covers 13 residues. The DNA of the CDR3 is TGTGCCAGCAGTACAGGGGAAAGAGGTGGCTACACCTTC. Translated, it gives CASSTGERGGYTF.

The genes are TRBV7-2 and TRBJ1-5; 7 nucleotides match TRBD1. V gave up 4 bases and J gave up 0 bases; unmatched junction bases: 3. This CDR3 comprises 15 residues. Germline lookup yields CDR1 SGHTA and CDR2 FQGNSA. CDR3 DNA sequence: TGTGCCAGCAGCTCACAGGGGAATAGCAATCAGCCCCAGCATTTT. Translation gives CASSSQGNSNQPQHF. Drawing the rest from reference TRBV7-2 and TRBJ1-5, the complete variable domain is GAGVSQSPSNKVTEKGKDVELRCDPISGHTALYWYRQSLGQGLEFLIYFQGNSAPDKSGLPSDRFSAERTGGSVSTLTIQRTQQEDSAVYLCASSSQGNSNQPQHFGDGTRLSIL.

The V and J genes are TRBV6-5 and TRBJ1-4; 7 nucleotides agree with TRBD1. The germline V gene encodes CDR1 MNHEY and CDR2 SVGAGI. V dropped 4 bases and J dropped 5; count of bases not matched to a gene: 7. CDR3 size: 15 residues. The CDR3 sequence is CASSSAGQKNEKLFF. In nucleotides, the CDR3 is TGTGCCAGCAGTTCCGCGGGACAGAAAAATGAAAAACTGTTTTTT.

This chain uses TRBV19 with TRBJ1-1; 12 bases agree with TRBD1. V gave up 6 bases and J gave up 6 bases; unmatched junction bases: 14. The CDR3 is made up of 17 amino acids. In germline, CDR1 is LNHDA, CDR2 SQIVND (reference sequence). The CDR3 reads CASRALLRGQGAPEAFF. The CDR3 DNA follows: TGTGCCAGTAGGGCACTACTCAGGGGACAGGGGGCGCCTGAAGCTTTCTTT.

This clone was counted only a few times. The chain links TRBV5-6 to TRBJ2-1; 14 bases agree with TRBD2. With V trimmed by 3 bases and J by 15 bases, 5 bases remained unmatched. Germline values: CDR1 SGHDT, CDR2 YYEEEE. The CDR3 is 13 amino acids. The CDR3 DNA follows: TGTGCCAGCAGCTACGGGACTAGCGGGGGCCTGTTCTTC. Translating it yields CASSYGTSGGLFF.

The chain combines TRBV3-1 (or the pseudogene TRBV3-2) with TRBJ2-1, with 10 bases fitting TRBD2. With V trimmed by 5 bases and J by 7 bases, 20 bases remained unmatched. The CDR3 extends over 19 amino acids. In germline, CDR1 is LGHDT, CDR2 YNNKEL (reference sequence). CDR3: CASSSHSASGGRLVNEQFF. CDR3 sequence (DNA): TGTGCCAGCAGCTCCCACTCGGCTAGCGGGGGCCGCCTGGTTAATGAGCAGTTCTTC.

The chain has TRBV6-5 and TRBJ1-5, with D tentatively TRBD1 (5 bases). The CDR3 is 15 residues long. Per germline, CDR1 MNHEY and CDR2 SVGAGI. Trimming cost V 7 bases and J 0 bases, with 13 bases left between them. Here the CDR3 reads CASTRDFLSNQPQHF. Written as DNA, the CDR3 is TGTGCCAGCACCCGGGACTTTCTTAGCAATCAGCCCCAGCATTTT.